This T cell receptor (beta chain) originates from a study of neoadjuvant anti-PD-1 for oral cavity cancer. The wider study: Patients mostly received three to four biweekly nivolumab doses at 3 mg/kg before surgery. Patients without progression got a fourth dose around day 43.

Trimming took off 3 bases at V and 1 base at J, with 7 bases between the two ends. CDR1 is SGHRS and CDR2 is YFSETQ in the germline V gene. The CDR3 contains 13 residues. Sequenced by immunoSEQ multiplex PCR; TCRdb stores in-frame clones only, minus some. The table has some 9,500 clones, around 68% seen once. This sample's time point: after neoadjuvant nivolumab, at surgical resection. Patients were newly diagnosed with stage II-IVA oral cavity squamous cell carcinoma without prior systemic or radiation treatment. Cohort: HPV-negative, locally advanced oral cavity squamous cell carcinoma patients. The receptor comes from a person aged 35-80 years with oral cavity squamous cell carcinoma. The sample was PBMCs, taken after nivolumab (anti-PD-1) treatment. The chain carries TRBV5-1 and TRBJ2-5; D unresolved. The CDR3 is CASSSRPQETQYF. The CDR3, as DNA: TGCGCCAGCAGCTCCCGACCCCAAGAGACCCAGTACTTC.